The 31 T cell receptor beta chains below all came from one sample that was sequenced in a study of regulatory T cells in long-lasting Graves disease. Time point noted: newly diagnosed GD, antithyroid drugs for less than 3 months. With RNA extracted from PBMCs as input, the TCR library was made. Arm-PCR of CDR3 regions and iRepertoire HTBI primers were the basis on which TCR beta libraries were built. TCRdb ran MiXCR on the multiplex PCR reads and lists one entry per CDR3 protein. The table includes around 330,000 distinct CDR3 sequences, under 20% detected once. This specimen was peripheral blood mononuclear cells (PBMCs), taken at new diagnosis, from a patient treated with antithyroid drugs. The source is a female donor with Graves disease.

The chain employs TRBV11-1 and TRBJ2-3, with 11 bases lining up with TRBD2. CDR1 SGHAT and CDR2 FQDESV come from the germline V gene (reference sequence). The CDR3 totals 19 residues. With V trimmed by 4 bases and J by 3 bases, 15 bases remained unmatched. The CDR3 here is CASSSSDVLAGEGTDTQYF. The CDR3 DNA follows: TGTGCCAGCAGCTCGTCCGACGTACTAGCGGGAGAGGGAACAGATACGCAGTATTTT.

This clonotype was recorded at least ten times. The rearrangement joins TRBV7-3 to TRBJ2-5; TRBD2 matches at 7 bases. Unmatched junction bases numbered 5, after V lost 3 bases and J lost 1 base. The CDR3 runs 15 residues. CDR1 SGHTA and CDR2 FQGTGA come from the germline V gene. CDR3 loop: CASSLGGGAQETQYF. DNA for the CDR3: TGTGCCAGCAGCTTGGGGGGAGGGGCCCAAGAGACCCAGTACTTC. Full variable domain (rest looked up from reference TRBV7-3 and TRBJ2-5): GAGVSQTPSNKVTEKGKYVELRCDPISGHTALYWYRQSLGQGPEFLIYFQGTGAADDSGLPNDRFFAVRPEGSVSTLKIQRTERGDSAVYLCASSLGGGAQETQYFGPGTRLLVL.

In its sample, this clonotype was seen many times. This chain's CDR3 is CASSVAGGYRDTQYF. In DNA form, the CDR3 reads TGTGCCAGCAGCGTAGCAGGTGGTTATCGGGATACGCAGTATTTT. V usage is TRBV9 and J usage is TRBJ2-3; D unresolved. Germline V CDR1 and CDR2: SGDLS, YYNGEE. V lost 0 bases to trimming and J lost 6 bases, with 14 bases between them. The CDR3 runs to 15 residues.

This clonotype was seen ten or more times. The genes are TRBV24-1 and TRBJ2-3; TRBD2 aligns across 7 bases. The V and J ends lost 4 bases and 2 bases, in that order; junction bases with no gene match: 14. Looked up from germline, CDR1 is KGHDR and CDR2 is SFDVKD. This CDR3 has 18 residues. CDR3 bases: TGTGCCACCAGTGACCCCTCCGGTCTAGCGGAGTTCACAGATACGCAGTATTTT. Translating gives CATSDPSGLAEFTDTQYF.

As for this clonotype: A much larger clone differs from this one at a single base, so this may be a read error. The CDR3 nucleotides are TGTGCCAGCAGCCGCCGGGACAGGGGTCCCTACGAGCAGTTCTTC. Translation gives CASSRRDRGPYEQFF. The rearrangement joins TRBV5-6 to TRBJ2-1; 10 bases line up with TRBD1. This CDR3 spans 15 amino acids. V gave up 4 bases and J gave up 10 bases; unmatched junction bases: 11. Germline V gene lookup returns CDR1 SGHDT and CDR2 YYEEEE.

This clonotype was observed at least ten times. The chain recombines TRBV2 with TRBJ1-5; no firm D call. Trimming removed 7 bases from V and 0 bases from J, with 7 bases in between. From germline, CDR1 is SNHLY and CDR2 FYNNEI. There are 13 residues in the CDR3. CDR3 DNA: TGTGCCAGCACAGCTTATAGCAATCAGCCCCAGCATTTT. It translates to CASTAYSNQPQHF.

This clonotype was detected many times. The rearrangement uses TRBV12-3 or TRBV12-4 and TRBJ1-2, with 10 positions matching TRBD1. The J segment lost 8 bases and the V segment lost 3 bases, leaving 3 bases of the junction unmatched. The CDR3 is 13 amino acids. The CDR3 here is CASSFGQGGGYTF. CDR3 nucleotide sequence: TGTGCCAGCAGTTTTGGACAGGGGGGAGGCTACACCTTC.

There are a few counts of this clonotype. This chain joins TRBV9 and TRBJ2-1, with TRBD2 as a possible D gene (5 bases). The CDR3 runs to 16 residues. Trimming took off 3 bases at V and 0 bases at J, with 13 bases between the two ends. CDR1 and CDR2 (germline): SGDLS, YYNGEE. The CDR3, as DNA: TGTGCCAGCAGCGGCGGCGGGCAAAGCTCCTACAATGAGCAGTTCTTC. Translating gives CASSGGGQSSYNEQFF.

The V call is TRBV6-1, the J call TRBJ2-7; 8 positions match TRBD2. V lost 5 bases, J lost 1 base, and 4 bases stayed unmatched. CDR1 is MNHNS and CDR2 is SASEGT in the germline V gene. This CDR3 is 14 amino acids long. The CDR3 loop reads CASSRTSLSYEQYF. The CDR3 DNA reads TGTGCCAGCAGTCGGACTAGCCTGTCCTACGAGCAGTACTTC.

This clonotype appeared many times. The V gene is TRBV25-1, the J gene TRBJ2-1; no clear D. The germline CDR1 and CDR2 sequences are MGHDK and SYGVNS. This CDR3 spans 16 amino acids. Trimming shortened V by 5 bases and J by 6 bases, and 20 bases separated the two germline ends. The CDR3 sequence: CASSPGASLTTNEQFF. Here the CDR3 DNA reads TGTGCCAGCAGTCCTGGAGCATCTCTGACGACCAATGAGCAGTTCTTC.

This chain connects TRBV20-1 to TRBJ2-7, with 10 bases matching TRBD1. This CDR3 comprises 15 residues. V shed 2 bases and J 5 bases; nucleotides not matched to a gene: 9. Germline V gene sequence: CDR1 DFQATT, CDR2 SNEGSKA (reference sequence). The CDR3 DNA sequence: TGCAGTGCTAGATCAAGGGACAGGGGTGGACACGAGCAGTACTTC. This gives the protein CSARSRDRGGHEQYF.

This clonotype turned up a few times. V is TRBV5-4 and J is TRBJ1-2; D gene ambiguous. This CDR3 comprises 11 residues. Germline V gene data show CDR1 as SGHNT and CDR2 as YYREEE (reference sequence). The V end lost 0 bases, the J end lost 6 bases, and 3 bases lay between the germline ends. DNA of the CDR3: TGTGCCAGCAGCTTGGAGGATGGCTACACCTTC. The encoded protein is CASSLEDGYTF.

This chain links TRBV7-2 with TRBJ2-5, with TRBD2 matching 7 bases. V shed 5 bases, J shed 4 bases, and the junction held 7 bases outside the gene matches. This CDR3 has 14 residues. Germline CDR1 is SGHTA and CDR2 is FQGNSA. The CDR3 DNA sequence: TGTGCCAGCAGCCTCTCATGGGGGGGAGAGACCCAGTACTTC. It specifies CASSLSWGGETQYF.

This clonotype was found many times. The rearrangement uses TRBV11-2 and TRBJ1-2; 8 nucleotides agree with TRBD1. This CDR3 contains 17 residues. The trim removed 5 bases at V and 2 bases at J, leaving 13 bases unmatched. Germline CDR1 is SGHAT and CDR2 is FQNNGV. The CDR3 DNA reads as TGTGCCAGCAGCCCCACGAACACAGGGGGTATCAACTATGGCTACACCTTC. Translation: CASSPTNTGGINYGYTF.

This clonotype was seen ten or more times. The chain is built from TRBV6-2 or TRBV6-3 and TRBJ1-2; the D gene is possibly TRBD1 (6 bases). Trimming stripped 10 bases from V and 1 base from J, with 13 bases between. CDR1 is MNHEY, CDR2 SVGEGT, per germline. The CDR3 extends over 13 amino acids. CDR3 in DNA: TGTGCCATAACGGACAGCCTTAACTATGGCTACACCTTC. Protein: CAITDSLNYGYTF.

The table lists this clonotype with many counts. V gene TRBV6-1 combines with J gene TRBJ1-5, with D unresolved. The V and J ends lost 5 bases and 7 bases respectively, with 9 bases between them. The CDR3 has 12 residues. The germline gives CDR1 MNHNS, CDR2 SASEGT. The CDR3 DNA follows: TGTGCCAGCAGTCACAAGGGACAGCCCCAGCATTTT. It encodes CASSHKGQPQHF.

In this sample, this clonotype turned up many times. A junction boundary mismatches the germline segment, possibly from a read error. CDR3 residues: CASSPFGGQETQYF. DNA of the CDR3: TGTGCTAGCAGTCCCTTTGGAGGCCAAGAGACCCAGTACTTC. The chain has TRBV7-7 and TRBJ2-5; a possible D gene is TRBD2 (5 bases). Germline V lookup: CDR1 SSHAT, CDR2 FNYEAQ (reference sequence). The CDR3 contains 14 residues.

Comment on this clonotype: In this CDR3 the conserved last residue, phenylalanine or tryptophan, is missing, so a read error is likely. The rearrangement joins TRBV7-2 to TRBJ2-4; tentative D call: TRBD2 (6 bases). CDR1 and CDR2 (germline): SGHTA, FQGNSA. The CDR3 consists of 15 residues. The V and J ends lost 11 bases and 1 base respectively, with 18 bases between them. Written as DNA, the CDR3 is TGTGCCTGGGGGGAAACCTGGGGGGCCAAAAACATTCAGTACTGC. It yields the protein CAWGETWGAKNIQYC.

There are many counts of this clonotype. The rearrangement joins TRBV5-1 to TRBJ2-5; 13 positions agree with TRBD2. The J segment lost 4 bases and the V segment lost 7 bases, leaving 4 bases of the junction unmatched. The CDR3 is 14 residues long. CDR1 SGHRS and CDR2 YFSETQ come from the germline V gene. CDR3 DNA sequence: TGCGCCAGCCAGTGGACTAGCGGGAGAGAGACCCAGTACTTC. The encoded protein is CASQWTSGRETQYF.

This clonotype was recorded many times. The chain combines TRBV24-1 with TRBJ2-5, with D perhaps TRBD2 (5 bases). V was trimmed by 3 bases and J by 5 bases, leaving 9 bases between them. Per germline, CDR1 KGHDR and CDR2 SFDVKD. The length of the CDR3 is 13 residues. The CDR3 is CATSDRGWETQYF. CDR3 coding DNA: TGTGCCACCAGTGATCGGGGATGGGAGACCCAGTACTTC.

This chain joins TRBV19 and TRBJ2-1; possible D gene TRBD2, 6 bases. CDR1 and CDR2 (germline): LNHDA, SQIVND (reference sequence). Deletions cut 3 bases from V and 7 bases from J, with 22 bases between. This CDR3 has 17 amino acids. DNA for the CDR3: TGTGCCAGTAGTATCCTCCTCGGGACTGGCACTAGGAATGAGCAGTTCTTC. This encodes CASSILLGTGTRNEQFF.

This clonotype was counted ten times or more. The chain links TRBV5-1 to TRBJ2-3; TRBD1 aligns across 9 bases. The germline V gene encodes CDR1 SGHRS and CDR2 YFSETQ. CDR3 size: 15 residues. The V segment lost 4 bases and the J segment 6 bases; nucleotides outside the gene matches: 9. The chain's CDR3 is CASSRGQGSSDTQYF. The CDR3 DNA is TGCGCCAGCAGCCGGGGACAGGGAAGTTCGGATACGCAGTATTTT.

This clonotype is a singleton in its sample. The chain uses TRBV2 and TRBJ2-1; D is possibly TRBD1 (6 bases). Germline CDR1 and CDR2: SNHLY and FYNNEI. This CDR3 spans 15 amino acids. The V end lost 7 bases, the J end lost 5 bases, and 18 bases lay between the germline ends. This CDR3 is CASIQNQGNHNEQFF. The CDR3 nucleotides are TGTGCCAGCATTCAGAATCAGGGGAATCACAATGAGCAGTTCTTC.

In its sample, this clonotype was seen many times. The rearrangement links TRBV19 to TRBJ2-2; 9 bases align to TRBD1. The V and J ends lost 1 base and 13 bases, in that order; junction bases with no gene match: 22. This CDR3 has 19 residues. In germline, CDR1 is LNHDA, CDR2 SQIVND (reference sequence). Here the CDR3 DNA reads TGTGCCAGTAGTATAGGGGGAGTAACCGGGACAGGGAAGGAGGTTGGGCTGTTTTTT. It translates to CASSIGGVTGTGKEVGLFF.

This clonotype was recorded many times. The junction departs from the called germline gene at one end, perhaps through a read error. This chain connects TRBV7-7 to TRBJ1-2; no definite D call. CDR1 and CDR2 from the germline V gene are SSHAT and FNYEAQ (reference sequence). This CDR3 region has 13 residues. The CDR3, as DNA: TGTGCTAGCAGCTTTAACGACTGTTATGGCTACACCTTC. It is translated as CASSFNDCYGYTF. The full variable domain, in which reference TRBV7-7 and TRBJ1-2 provide the parts outside the CDR3, is GAGVSQSPRYKVTKRGQDVTLRCDPISSHATLYWYQQALGQGPEFLTYFNYEAQPDKSGLPSDRFSAERPEGSISTLTIQRTEQRDSAMYRCASSFNDCYGYTFGSGTRLTVV.

This clonotype came up a few times. The J gene is TRBJ1-2, the V gene TRBV19; D is unresolved. This CDR3 comprises 11 residues. Germline values: CDR1 LNHDA, CDR2 SQIVND (reference sequence). V was cut by 8 bases and J by 4 bases, with 8 bases left in between. The CDR3 loop reads CASEGFYGYTF. In DNA form, the CDR3 reads TGTGCCAGTGAGGGATTCTATGGCTACACCTTC.

As to this clonotype: A much larger clone is a single base away; this may be a read error. V and J are TRBV5-5 and TRBJ2-7, with 8 nucleotides matching TRBD2. The length of the CDR3 is 17 residues. V dropped 0 bases and J dropped 3; count of bases not matched to a gene: 11. Germline lookup yields CDR1 SGHKS and CDR2 YYEKEE (reference sequence). The CDR3 DNA reads TGTGCCAGCAGCTTGGGGGCCGAAGCGGGGGTTCTCTACGAGCAGTACTTC. Its protein is CASSLGAEAGVLYEQYF.

The rearrangement joins TRBV28 to TRBJ2-7, with D perhaps TRBD1 or TRBD2 (6 bases each). The CDR3 contains 15 residues. V gave up 7 bases and J gave up 3 bases, with 19 bases separating them. The germline gives CDR1 MDHEN, CDR2 SYDVKM. The CDR3 DNA reads as TGTGCCAGCACCTTGGGGGGTGGGGGCCACTACGAGCAGTACTTC. It translates to CASTLGGGGHYEQYF.

This clonotype was seen ten or more times. V usage is TRBV12-3 or TRBV12-4 and J usage is TRBJ2-1, with D possibly being TRBD1 (6 bases). Trimming removed 0 bases at V and 8 bases at J, with 14 bases between. This CDR3 is 15 amino acids long. CDR3 amino acids: CASSLASRQADEQFF. In DNA form, the CDR3 reads TGTGCCAGCAGTTTAGCATCCAGACAGGCCGATGAGCAGTTCTTC.

This clonotype was observed many times. The chain combines TRBV7-8 with TRBJ2-5, with D unresolved. Germline V gene data show CDR1 as SGHVS and CDR2 as FQNEAQ. V shed 2 bases and J shed 1 base, with 5 bases lying between them. The CDR3 sequence is 13 residues long. The CDR3 sequence: CASSLRFQETQYF. DNA of the CDR3: TGTGCCAGCAGCTTACGTTTCCAAGAGACCCAGTACTTC.

This clonotype was counted a few times. This chain connects TRBV5-1 to TRBJ2-5; D call uncertain. Germline CDR1 is SGHRS and CDR2 is YFSETQ. V was trimmed by 0 bases and J by 2 bases, leaving 11 bases between them. There are 15 residues in the CDR3. The CDR3 sequence is CASSLAMNVQETQYF. The DNA of the CDR3 is TGCGCCAGCAGCTTGGCCATGAACGTACAAGAGACCCAGTACTTC.